What follows are 30 T cell receptor beta chains derived from one specimen sequenced in a study of blood T cell repertoires in COVID-19. Measured with immunoSEQ multiplex PCR; TCRdb has only the in-frame clones, and not every one. The table lists around 250,000 clones, roughly 85% of them singletons. The specimen sequenced was PBMCs or T cells enriched from blood (not recorded which). The receptors shown here come from a woman between 50 and 59 years old with acute COVID-19.

The chain is built from TRBV6-2 or TRBV6-3 and TRBJ2-2, with D perhaps matching TRBD1 (8 bases). V was cut by 2 bases and J by 6 bases, with 16 bases left in between. The CDR3 runs to 16 residues. Germline V gene lookup returns CDR1 MNHEY and CDR2 SVGEGT. CDR3 DNA sequence: TGTGCCAGCAGTTACCAAGGACAGGGAGGGGCCGGGGAGCTGTTTTTT. It encodes CASSYQGQGGAGELFF.

The V call is TRBV18, the J call TRBJ1-3, with D uncertain. From germline, CDR1 is KGHSH and CDR2 LQKENI. V was clipped by 2 bases and J by 1 base, with 9 bases between them. This CDR3 comprises 15 residues. In nucleotides, the CDR3 is TGTGCCAGCTCACCAAGACTCCAATCTGGAAACACCATATATTTT. The encoded protein is CASSPRLQSGNTIYF.

V is TRBV13 and J is TRBJ2-5, with 14 nucleotides matching TRBD2. Losses at the gene ends were 4 bases for V and 5 bases for J; bases not matched to a gene: 6. CDR3 length: 16 amino acids. Germline V lookup: CDR1 PRHDT, CDR2 FYEKMQ (reference sequence). CDR3 bases: TGTGCCAGCAGCTCCCGACTAGCGGGGGGGCTGGAGACCCAGTACTTC. Amino acid sequence: CASSSRLAGGLETQYF.

This clone was counted between two and nine times. The rearrangement uses TRBV18 and TRBJ1-2; 7 positions match TRBD1. Germline values: CDR1 KGHSH, CDR2 LQKENI. The CDR3 has 14 amino acids. The J segment lost 3 bases and the V segment lost 8 bases, leaving 9 bases of the junction unmatched. CDR3 DNA: TGTGCCAGCCTGGGACAGCCACTTGACTATGGCTACACCTTC. It specifies CASLGQPLDYGYTF.

This clone was seen a few times. The chain employs TRBV29-1 and TRBJ1-1; the D is unclear. V dropped 3 bases and J dropped 7 bases, with 9 bases sitting between them. The CDR3 length is 11 residues. Germline V gives CDR1 SQVTM, CDR2 ANQGSEA. CDR3 protein: CSVEQASEAFF. The CDR3, as DNA: TGCAGCGTTGAGCAGGCCAGTGAAGCTTTCTTT.

This clone was counted a single time. The rearrangement joins TRBV12-3 or TRBV12-4 to TRBJ1-4; the D gene is possibly TRBD1 (5 bases). The CDR3 sequence is 13 residues long. V was clipped by 9 bases and J by 3 bases, with 11 bases between them. CDR3 in DNA: TGTGCCAGTTTAGGGGAGGCTAATGAAAAACTGTTTTTT. It yields the protein CASLGEANEKLFF.

This rearrangement joins TRBV11-3 to TRBJ2-7, with D possibly TRBD1 on 6 matching bases. The V end was cut by 5 bases, the J end by 5 bases, with 16 bases between. CDR1 SGHNT and CDR2 YENEEA come from the germline V gene. The CDR3 runs to 14 residues. The CDR3 loop reads CASSVLKRGNEQYF. The DNA of the CDR3 is TGTGCCAGCAGCGTCCTAAAAAGGGGGAACGAGCAGTACTTC.

This clone was found a few times. V is TRBV9 and J is TRBJ1-1; 7 bases are a match to TRBD1. V was pared by 0 bases and J by 9 bases, with 17 bases of the junction left unmatched. This CDR3 has 17 residues. Per the germline V gene, CDR1 is SGDLS and CDR2 is YYNGEE. The CDR3 DNA is TGTGCCAGCAGCGTAGATAGCTGGGGAACAGGGGACCGTAAAGCTTTCTTT. This encodes CASSVDSWGTGDRKAFF.

The chain has TRBV6-2 or TRBV6-3 and TRBJ1-5; 9 bases agree with TRBD1. This CDR3 region has 14 residues. Unmatched junction bases numbered 3, after V lost 5 bases and J lost 4 bases. Germline V CDR1 and CDR2: MNHEY, SVGEGT. The CDR3 sequence is CASSRDRGNQPQHF. The CDR3 DNA sequence: TGTGCCAGCAGTAGAGACAGGGGGAATCAGCCCCAGCATTTT.

This clone has only one observation. The V gene is TRBV6-5, the J gene TRBJ1-1; D ambiguous. CDR1 and CDR2 (germline): MNHEY, SVGAGI. The V and J ends lost 7 bases and 3 bases respectively, with 12 bases between them. The CDR3 totals 13 residues. The chain's CDR3 is CASTEERDTEAFF. CDR3 DNA: TGTGCCAGCACCGAAGAGAGGGACACTGAAGCTTTCTTT.

The CDR3 sequence is CASSVDGSYEQYF. DNA of the CDR3: TGTGCCAGCAGCGTAGACGGCTCCTACGAGCAGTACTTC. The rearrangement joins TRBV9 to TRBJ2-7; no definite D call. Germline CDR1 SGDLS, CDR2 YYNGEE. Trimming took off 0 bases at V and 0 bases at J, with 4 bases between the two ends. The CDR3 has 13 residues.

This clone came up once. V gene TRBV5-4 combines with J gene TRBJ1-2; 9 bases line up with TRBD1. Trimming removed 4 bases from V and 4 bases from J; junction bases left unmatched: 5. The germline V gene has CDR1 SGHNT and CDR2 YYREEE (reference sequence). This CDR3 is 14 amino acids long. The CDR3 DNA sequence: TGTGCCAGCAGCGGGGAGACAGGGGGCTATGGCTACACCTTC. It is translated as CASSGETGGYGYTF.

V is TRBV19 and J is TRBJ1-1; D possibly corresponds to TRBD1 (6 bases). Trimming shortened V by 7 bases and J by 0 bases, and 9 bases separated the two germline ends. Germline V CDR1 and CDR2: LNHDA, SQIVND (reference sequence). This CDR3 has 13 residues. The CDR3 loop is CASIDRMNTEAFF. The CDR3 bases are TGTGCCAGTATTGACAGGATGAACACTGAAGCTTTCTTT.

The chain has TRBV4-3 and TRBJ2-2; 8 bases are shared with TRBD1. Germline V gives CDR1 LGHNA, CDR2 YSLEER. J gave up 5 bases and V 4 bases, and 9 bases lay outside the gene matches. The CDR3 sequence is 16 residues long. DNA for the CDR3: TGCGCCAGCAGCCCAAATGGACAGGGCGGTACCGGGGAGCTGTTTTTT. As protein: CASSPNGQGGTGELFF.

A note on this clone: The identical CDR3 is also encoded by other nucleotide sequences in the sample. The chain carries TRBV10-2 and TRBJ1-1; tentatively, D is TRBD1 (6 bases). Germline V gene data show CDR1 as WSHSY and CDR2 as SAAADI. This CDR3 contains 13 residues. V was pared by 6 bases and J by 0 bases, with 8 bases between. CDR3 nucleotide sequence: TGCGCCAGCAGAGGGGGTGTGAACACTGAAGCTTTCTTT. Translating gives CASRGGVNTEAFF.

The chain couples TRBV15 to TRBJ2-5; TRBD1 agrees at 8 bases. Trimming took 1 base from V and 3 from J; bases not matched to a gene: 10. The CDR3 totals 17 residues. CDR1 is LNHNV, CDR2 YYDKDF, per germline (reference sequence). The CDR3: CATSRAPGTGGKETQYF. In DNA form, the CDR3 reads TGTGCCACCAGCAGAGCCCCCGGGACAGGAGGGAAAGAGACCCAGTACTTC.

CDR3 residues: CASSTQGSNQPQHF. CDR3 nucleotides: TGTGCCAGCAGCACACAGGGAAGCAATCAGCCCCAGCATTTT. This rearrangement joins TRBV5-4 to TRBJ1-5; tentative D call: TRBD1 (6 bases). This CDR3 spans 14 amino acids. CDR1 is SGHNT and CDR2 is YYREEE in the germline V gene (reference sequence). Trimming removed 4 bases from V and 1 base from J, with 9 bases in between.

This clone was recorded only once. This rearrangement joins TRBV12-3 or TRBV12-4 to TRBJ1-2; D not resolved. V was trimmed by 1 base and J by 8 bases, leaving 8 bases between them. The CDR3 extends over 12 amino acids. The CDR3 here is CASSLGAGGYTF. CDR3 nucleotides: TGTGCCAGCAGTTTAGGGGCTGGAGGCTACACCTTC.

This clone occurred a few times. The chain carries TRBV6-6 and TRBJ1-3; no definite D call. Germline CDR1 reads MNHNY; CDR2 reads SVGAGI (reference sequence). Trimming left V 6 bases short and J 0 bases short, with 9 bases between. The CDR3 is 14 amino acids. CDR3 DNA sequence: TGTGCCAGCAGACCCCATAGCTCTGGAAACACCATATATTTT. Protein: CASRPHSSGNTIYF.

The chain joins TRBV9 to TRBJ1-1; D might be TRBD1 (5 bases). This CDR3 is built from 16 residues. In germline, CDR1 is SGDLS, CDR2 YYNGEE. The V and J ends lost 5 bases and 3 bases respectively, with 20 bases between them. The CDR3 region is CASSTPLSGVHTEAFF. DNA of the CDR3: TGTGCCAGCAGTACTCCTCTGTCGGGGGTACACACTGAAGCTTTCTTT.

This sequence joins TRBV2 and TRBJ1-2, with D possibly being TRBD1 (5 bases). The V end lost 5 bases, the J end lost 8 bases, and 12 bases lay between the germline ends. Germline CDR1 SNHLY, CDR2 FYNNEI. The CDR3 contains 12 residues. The DNA for the CDR3 is TGTGCCAGCAGTTTGCAGGGCTACGGCTACACCTTC. Amino acid sequence: CASSLQGYGYTF.

The V and J genes are TRBV19 and TRBJ1-2; maybe TRBD1 (5 bases). V shed 4 bases and J shed 6 bases, with 27 bases lying between them. There are 18 residues in the CDR3. In germline, CDR1 is LNHDA, CDR2 SQIVND (reference sequence). This CDR3 is CASSTRRGGAGNSNGYTF. The DNA for the CDR3 is TGTGCCAGTAGTACCCGGCGGGGGGGTGCAGGGAACTCCAATGGCTACACCTTC. Variable domain in full (rest from reference TRBV19 and TRBJ1-2): DGGITQSPKYLFRKEGQNVTLSCEQNLNHDAMYWYRQDPGQGLRLIYYSQIVNDFQKGDIAEGYSVSREKKESFPLTVTSAQKNPTAFYLCASSTRRGGAGNSNGYTFGSGTRLTVV.

This sequence joins TRBV2 and TRBJ2-5; 7 nucleotides line up with TRBD2. CDR1 is SNHLY and CDR2 is FYNNEI in the germline V gene. The V and J ends lost 7 bases and 3 bases, in that order; junction bases with no gene match: 8. This CDR3 contains 14 residues. CDR3 bases: TGTGCCAGCAAGGCGACTAGCACAAAAGAGACCCAGTACTTC. It encodes CASKATSTKETQYF.

The chain carries TRBV4-1 and TRBJ1-1, with D uncertain. Germline V gene lookup returns CDR1 MGHRA and CDR2 YSYEKL. This CDR3 has 13 amino acids. The germline V and J ends were trimmed by 0 bases and 4 bases, with 6 bases remaining between them. Here the CDR3 reads CASSQEEGTEAFF. The CDR3 nucleotides read TGCGCCAGCAGCCAAGAAGAGGGCACTGAAGCTTTCTTT.

The chain has TRBV3-1 (or the pseudogene TRBV3-2) and TRBJ2-7; weak D call: TRBD1 (6 bases). The CDR3 contains 15 residues. V was pared by 4 bases and J by 0 bases, with 13 bases between. CDR1 is LGHDT and CDR2 is YNNKEL in the germline V gene (reference sequence). The CDR3 reads CASSPGQAVSYEQYF. DNA for the CDR3: TGTGCCAGCAGCCCGGGACAAGCCGTCTCCTACGAGCAGTACTTC.

This sequence joins TRBV5-6 and TRBJ1-1; no definite D call. Per germline, CDR1 SGHDT and CDR2 YYEEEE. The germline V and J ends were trimmed by 0 bases and 7 bases, with 10 bases remaining between them. The CDR3 length is 13 residues. In nucleotides, the CDR3 is TGTGCCAGCAGCTTGGGACCGGGGATTGAAGCTTTCTTT. As protein: CASSLGPGIEAFF.

V and J are TRBV5-4 and TRBJ1-2; 9 nucleotides align to TRBD1. V shed 5 bases and J 8 bases; nucleotides not matched to a gene: 13. This CDR3 is built from 15 residues. In germline, CDR1 is SGHNT, CDR2 YYREEE (reference sequence). The CDR3 loop is CASSYPVGQGGGYTF. The DNA of the CDR3 is TGTGCCAGCAGTTATCCTGTGGGACAGGGAGGGGGCTACACCTTC. The full variable domain, in which reference TRBV5-4 and TRBJ1-2 provide the parts outside the CDR3, is ETGVTQSPTHLIKTRGQQVTLRCSSQSGHNTVSWYQQALGQGPQFIFQYYREEENGRGNFPPRFSGLQFPNYSSELNVNALELDDSALYLCASSYPVGQGGGYTFGSGTRLTVV.

The V gene is TRBV14, the J gene TRBJ1-6, with unresolved D. Trimming took off 1 base at V and 3 bases at J, with 13 bases between the two ends. The CDR3 runs 17 residues. Per the germline V gene, CDR1 is SGHDN and CDR2 is FVKESK. The CDR3 sequence is CASSQGFGGIYNSPLHF. The CDR3 coding sequence is TGTGCCAGCAGCCAAGGGTTTGGCGGGATCTATAATTCACCCCTCCACTTT.

The chain employs TRBV27 and TRBJ1-5; 8 bases are a match to TRBD1. The CDR3 runs to 15 residues. Trimming at V came to 1 base and at J to 4 bases, leaving 3 bases not matched to a gene. CDR1 is MNHEY and CDR2 is SMNVEV in the germline V gene (reference sequence). CDR3 in DNA: TGTGCCAGCAGTTTATACAGGGGGATTAATCAGCCCCAGCATTTT. Translation: CASSLYRGINQPQHF.

J is TRBJ2-1 and V is TRBV5-5; TRBD1 agrees at 10 bases. The junction had 5 bases not matched to a gene; V was cut back by 2 bases and J by 3 bases. Germline loops: CDR1 SGHKS, CDR2 YYEKEE (reference sequence). The CDR3 loop spans 16 amino acids. Written as DNA, the CDR3 is TGTGCCAGCAGCTTAGTCTGGGACAGGGGCTACAATGAGCAGTTCTTC. Its protein is CASSLVWDRGYNEQFF.